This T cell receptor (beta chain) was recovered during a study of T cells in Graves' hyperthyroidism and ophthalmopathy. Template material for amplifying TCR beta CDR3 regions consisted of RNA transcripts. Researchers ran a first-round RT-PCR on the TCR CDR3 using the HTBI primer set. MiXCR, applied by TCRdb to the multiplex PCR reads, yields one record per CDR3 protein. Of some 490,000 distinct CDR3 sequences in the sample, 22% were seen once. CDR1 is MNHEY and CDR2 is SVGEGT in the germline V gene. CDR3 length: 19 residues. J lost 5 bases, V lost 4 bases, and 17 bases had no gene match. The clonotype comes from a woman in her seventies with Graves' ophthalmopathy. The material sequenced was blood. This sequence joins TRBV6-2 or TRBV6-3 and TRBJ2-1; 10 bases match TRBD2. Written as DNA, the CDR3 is TGTGCCAGCAGTTTACGGGGACAGACCCCGGGACTAGCGAACAATGAGCAGTTCTTC. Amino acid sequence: CASSLRGQTPGLANNEQFF.